This entry is about one T cell receptor (beta chain). V was pared by 4 bases and J by 2 bases, with 24 bases between. The CDR3 is made up of 19 amino acids. CDR1 is SGHAT, CDR2 FQNNGV, per germline. These data originate in a study of shared clonotypes between healthy human individuals. Assay used: immunoSEQ multiplex PCR; TCRdb lists only in-frame clones, some missing. The sample records about 480,000 clones, less than 85% being singletons. What was sequenced was PBMCs. This chain connects TRBV11-2 to TRBJ1-3, with a possible D match to TRBD1 (5 bases). This clonotype was sampled from a woman aged 40-49 years in good health. Some clones in this sample may be carry-over from other donors' samples. Here the CDR3 DNA reads TGTGCCAGCAGCTCCTCCTCCTTGGAGAGGGGCTTTCCTGGAAACACCATATATTTT. Translated, it gives CASSSSSLERGFPGNTIYF.